This TCR beta chain was sequenced in a study of regulatory T cells in long-lasting Graves disease. Time point denoted: newly diagnosed GD, antithyroid drugs for less than 3 months. The authors made the TCR library using RNA they extracted from PBMCs. This clonotype has only one observation. Its antigen is as yet unknown. Germline V gene sequence: CDR1 LGHDT, CDR2 YNNKEL (reference sequence). Trimming stripped 0 bases from V and 5 bases from J, with 7 bases between. The CDR3 extends over 13 amino acids. Arm-PCR with iRepertoire HTBI primers amplified the CDR3 regions for these TCR beta libraries. TCRdb reanalysed the multiplex PCR reads using MiXCR and keeps one entry per CDR3 protein. The sample has 550,000 to 700,000 distinct CDR3 sequences; approximately 16% are singletons. Overall study findings and caveats: Persistent Graves' patients showed a TCR diversity that was lower than that of newly diagnosed ones.

The sample was also reused in another study, on T cells in Graves' hyperthyroidism and ophthalmopathy. That report adds: In the analysis, a 13 V-J model separated ophthalmopathy from stable hyperthyroidism.

The TCR sequence derives from a man between 18 and 35 years old with Graves disease. The gene calls are TRBV3-1 and TRBJ1-2; D is ambiguous. Sequences were derived from peripheral blood mononuclear cells (PBMCs), sampled at new diagnosis, from a patient treated with antithyroid drugs. CDR3 bases: TGTGCCAGCAGCCAAGATCGGAGTTATGGCTACACCTTC. Translated, it gives CASSQDRSYGYTF.